This is a list of T cell receptor beta chains from one sample in a study of blood T cell repertoires in COVID-19. Assay used: immunoSEQ multiplex PCR; TCRdb lists only in-frame clones, some missing. In the table there are about 290,000 clones, roughly 85% of which are singletons. Sequencing was carried out using peripheral blood. The receptors were sampled from a young woman with active or convalescent COVID-19. The CDR3 runs from the conserved cysteine through the conserved F or W. D genes are given only for firm matches. Clone size appears in some rows only: once, few, many, or a class for an expanded clone.

CDR3nt: TGTGCCAGCAGTAAGGACAGGTGGGGGTACGAGCAGTACTTC
CDR3aa: CASSKDRWGYEQYF
d_gene: TRBD1
v_gene: TRBV6-5
j_gene: TRBJ2-7
abundance: once

CDR3nt: TGCGCCAGCAGCAGGTCGACAGGGGTGGACTCACCCCTCCACTTT
CDR3aa: CASSRSTGVDSPLHF
d_gene: TRBD1
v_gene: TRBV5-1
j_gene: TRBJ1-6
abundance: .

CDR3nt: TGTGCCAGCAGCGGGTCCGGCGGGGGTGAGCAGTTCTTC
CDR3aa: CASSGSGGGEQFF
d_gene: TRBD2
v_gene: TRBV6-2/TRBV6-3
j_gene: TRBJ2-1
abundance: .

CDR3nt: TGTGCCAGCAGTTTATCCCGCGGGACAGAGACCCAGTACTTC
CDR3aa: CASSLSRGTETQYF
d_gene: .
v_gene: TRBV28
j_gene: TRBJ2-5
abundance: .

CDR3nt: TGTGCCAGCAGCCCTCGAAGCGTTGCCACGGGGACTGAAGCTTTCTTT
CDR3aa: CASSPRSVATGTEAFF
d_gene: .
v_gene: TRBV5-5
j_gene: TRBJ1-1
abundance: .

CDR3nt: TGTGCCAGCAGTCCACGCCCCCGGACCCTTCGGAGGGGAAACACCATATATTTT
CDR3aa: CASSPRPRTLRRGNTIYF
d_gene: .
v_gene: TRBV28
j_gene: TRBJ1-3
abundance: .

CDR3nt: TGTGCCAGTAGAGACAGGGTAAATCAGCCCCAGCATTTT
CDR3aa: CASRDRVNQPQHF
d_gene: TRBD1
v_gene: TRBV19
j_gene: TRBJ1-5
abundance: .

CDR3nt: TGTGCCAGCAGCCAACTCCGGGGAGATGAGCAGTTCTTC
CDR3aa: CASSQLRGDEQFF
d_gene: .
v_gene: TRBV28
j_gene: TRBJ2-1
abundance: .

CDR3nt: TGTGCCAGCAACCGGGGTGAAGCATACTCTGGAAACACCATATATTTT
CDR3aa: CASNRGEAYSGNTIYF
d_gene: .
v_gene: TRBV27
j_gene: TRBJ1-3
abundance: .

CDR3nt: TGTGCCAGCACTACCGGGACAGGGGGAAACACCATATATTTT
CDR3aa: CASTTGTGGNTIYF
d_gene: TRBD1
v_gene: TRBV6-5
j_gene: TRBJ1-3
abundance: once

CDR3nt: TGTGCCAGTAGTACGACAGGGGGACATCAGCCCCAGCATTTT
CDR3aa: CASSTTGGHQPQHF
d_gene: TRBD1
v_gene: TRBV19
j_gene: TRBJ1-5
abundance: .

CDR3nt: TGTGCCACTACACTAGCCCCCCATTGGACGGAGACCCAGTACTTC
CDR3aa: CATTLAPHWTETQYF
d_gene: .
v_gene: TRBV6-5
j_gene: TRBJ2-5
abundance: .

CDR3nt: TGTGCCAGCAGCCGCCCACTAGCGGGCCATAGCACAGATACGCAGTATTTT
CDR3aa: CASSRPLAGHSTDTQYF
d_gene: TRBD2
v_gene: TRBV7-2
j_gene: TRBJ2-3
abundance: .

CDR3nt: TGTGCCAGCAGTCCCGCCGGGACAGGGTACTATGGCTACACCTTC
CDR3aa: CASSPAGTGYYGYTF
d_gene: TRBD1
v_gene: TRBV28
j_gene: TRBJ1-2
abundance: .

CDR3nt: TGCGCCAGCAGCTGGGCGGGGGAAGAGACCCAGTACTTC
CDR3aa: CASSWAGEETQYF
d_gene: TRBD2
v_gene: TRBV5-1
j_gene: TRBJ2-5
abundance: .